The present T cell receptor beta chain was sequenced within a study of T-cell reconstitution after alpha-beta-depleted transplantation in children. Construction of the TCRbeta library involved unique molecular identifiers. TCRdb used MiXCR to reprocess the PCR reads, holding one entry per CDR3 protein. The table records hundreds of thousands of distinct CDR3 sequences, roughly 33% of them present only once. Trimming stripped 0 bases from V and 0 bases from J, with 4 bases between. This CDR3 is built from 13 residues. CDR1 SGHNT and CDR2 YYREEE come from the germline V gene (reference sequence). The sequence came from a human donor who donated a stem cell graft to a child with aplastic anemia. This specimen was PBMCs from the stem cell graft donor, taken from the stem cell graft. The rearrangement links TRBV5-4 to TRBJ2-7; the D is unclear. This CDR3 reads CASSLDTSYEQYF. The CDR3 DNA follows: TGTGCCAGCAGCTTGGACACCTCCTACGAGCAGTACTTC.